A single sample gave rise to the 3 T cell receptor beta chains below, sequenced in a study of tumor and adjacent non-tumor tissue in lung cancer. No cell sorting was done before RNA was extracted from the tissue. TCRbeta libraries were built with three rounds of nested PCR, modified from ARM-PCR. TCRdb reprocessed the multiplex PCR reads via MiXCR and lists one record per CDR3 protein. The sample includes 65,000 to 75,000 distinct CDR3 sequences, around 78% of them seen just once. Sample: lung tumor tissue. The source of these receptors is a man aged 60-69 years with non-small cell lung cancer.

The genes are TRBV12-3 or TRBV12-4 and TRBJ2-2, with 11 bases fitting TRBD2. This CDR3 comprises 14 residues. CDR3: CVNSLGLAVGELFF. For the CDR3, the DNA is TGTGTCAACAGTTTGGGACTAGCGGTCGGGGAGCTGTTTTTT.

This clonotype appeared a single time. A read error may explain this, as a much larger clone is one base away. CDR3 protein: CASSSYSRLYNEQFF. The CDR3 DNA sequence: TGCGCCAGCAGCTCTTACTCGAGACTATACAATGAGCAGTTCTTC. J is TRBJ2-1 and V is TRBV5-1, with D perhaps TRBD2 (5 bases). V gave up 3 bases and J gave up 4 bases, with 14 bases separating them. The CDR3 runs to 15 residues. Germline CDR1 reads SGHRS; CDR2 reads YFSETQ.

The gene calls are TRBV12-3 or TRBV12-4 and TRBJ2-7; TRBD2 might be the D (5 bases). The V end was cut by 0 bases, the J end by 1 base, with 16 bases between. The CDR3 loop spans 17 amino acids. CDR3 bases: TGTGCCAGCAGTTTAGCGCCCAGCGGCCTTAGTTCCTACGAGCAGTACTTC. Translated: CASSLAPSGLSSYEQYF.